This TCR beta chain was sequenced in a study of CD8 T cells in Susac syndrome. Study summary: Clinically active disease was present in six of the sequenced Susac syndrome patients. Eight of these patients were in remission.

V lost 8 bases and J lost 9; bases outside the gene matches: 7. CDR1 is GTSNPN, CDR2 SVGIG, per germline (reference sequence). The CDR3 runs 12 residues. Random hexamers were used to reverse transcribe an amount of about 0.45 to 1 ug RNA. TCRdb re-called the immunoSEQ multiplex PCR reads through MiXCR, storing one row per CDR3 protein. The sample holds just under 95,000 distinct CDR3 sequences, 85% to 95% seen once. Concerning this clonotype itself: Its matching antigen is unknown.

CD8+ and CD4+ T cells from blood underwent TCR beta sequencing, which was carried out in a high-throughput format. Negative isolation yielded the CD8+ and CD4+ T cells, while FACS enriched the TEMRA cells. Study-wide points: In its TCR sequencing and HLA analysis, the study acknowledged that the number of individuals was relatively small.

This chain uses TRBV30 with TRBJ1-6; 7 positions agree with TRBD1. The TCR comes from a human donor with Susac syndrome. The sequencing input was CD4+ T cells from PBMCs. This chain's CDR3 is CARRDSTSPLHF. The CDR3, as DNA: TGTGCCCGCCGGGACAGTACTTCACCCCTCCACTTT.